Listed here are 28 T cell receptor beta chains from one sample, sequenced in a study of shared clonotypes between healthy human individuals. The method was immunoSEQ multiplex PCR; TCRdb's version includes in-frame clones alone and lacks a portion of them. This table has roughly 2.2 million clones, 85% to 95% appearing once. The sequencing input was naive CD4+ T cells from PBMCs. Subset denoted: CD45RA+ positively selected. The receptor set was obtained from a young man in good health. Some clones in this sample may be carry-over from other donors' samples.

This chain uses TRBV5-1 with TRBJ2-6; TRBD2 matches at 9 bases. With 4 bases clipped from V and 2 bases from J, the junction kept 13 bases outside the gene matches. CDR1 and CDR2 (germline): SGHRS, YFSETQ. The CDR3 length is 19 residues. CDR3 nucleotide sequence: TGCGCCAGCAGCGGGAGTGCTAGCGGGATGGAGGCTGGGGCCAACGTCCTGACTTTC. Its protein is CASSGSASGMEAGANVLTF.

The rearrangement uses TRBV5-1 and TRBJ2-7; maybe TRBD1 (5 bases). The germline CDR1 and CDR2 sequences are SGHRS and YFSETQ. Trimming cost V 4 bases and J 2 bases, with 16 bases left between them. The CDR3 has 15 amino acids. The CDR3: CASSPAGLGAYEQYF. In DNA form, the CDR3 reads TGCGCCAGCAGCCCCGCAGGGTTAGGGGCCTACGAGCAGTACTTC.

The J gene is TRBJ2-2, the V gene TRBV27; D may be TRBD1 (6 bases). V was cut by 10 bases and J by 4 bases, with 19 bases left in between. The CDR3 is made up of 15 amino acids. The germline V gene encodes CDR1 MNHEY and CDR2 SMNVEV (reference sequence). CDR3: CATSSRRGGTGELFF. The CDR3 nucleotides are TGTGCCACCTCTTCACGTCGAGGGGGCACCGGGGAGCTGTTTTTT.

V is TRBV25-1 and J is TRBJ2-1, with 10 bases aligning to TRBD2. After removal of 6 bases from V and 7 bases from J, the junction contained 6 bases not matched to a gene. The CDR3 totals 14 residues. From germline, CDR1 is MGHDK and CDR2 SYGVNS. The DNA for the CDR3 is TGTGCCAGCAGCTCTAGCGGGAGAGTGAATGAGCAGTTCTTC. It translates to CASSSSGRVNEQFF.

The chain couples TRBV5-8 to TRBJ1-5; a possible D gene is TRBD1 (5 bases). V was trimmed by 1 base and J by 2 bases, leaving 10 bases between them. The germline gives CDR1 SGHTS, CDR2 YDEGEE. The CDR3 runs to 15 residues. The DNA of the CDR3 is TGTGCCAGCAGCTTGTGGGGGGGTGGCAATCAGCCCCAGCATTTT. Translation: CASSLWGGGNQPQHF.

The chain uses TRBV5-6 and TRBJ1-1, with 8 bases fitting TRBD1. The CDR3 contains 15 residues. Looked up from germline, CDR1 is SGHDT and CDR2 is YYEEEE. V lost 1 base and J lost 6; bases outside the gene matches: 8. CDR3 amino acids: CASSLLPRDRPEAFF. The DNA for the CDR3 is TGTGCCAGCAGCTTGTTGCCCCGGGACAGGCCTGAAGCTTTCTTT.

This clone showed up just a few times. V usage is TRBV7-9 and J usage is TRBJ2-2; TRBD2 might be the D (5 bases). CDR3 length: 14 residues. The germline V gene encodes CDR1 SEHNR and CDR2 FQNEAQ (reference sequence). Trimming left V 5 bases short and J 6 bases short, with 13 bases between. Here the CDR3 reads CASSERQQPGELFF. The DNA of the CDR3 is TGTGCCAGCAGCGAGCGGCAGCAACCCGGGGAGCTGTTTTTT.

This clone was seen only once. This CDR3 is CASSFSRGGNTIYF. The CDR3, as DNA: TGTGCCAGCAGCTTCTCCCGGGGCGGAAACACCATATATTTT. The chain has TRBV11-2 and TRBJ1-3; tentatively, D is TRBD1 (5 bases). Germline CDR1 and CDR2: SGHAT and FQNNGV. Trimming shortened V by 3 bases and J by 4 bases, and 10 bases separated the two germline ends. The CDR3 contains 14 residues.

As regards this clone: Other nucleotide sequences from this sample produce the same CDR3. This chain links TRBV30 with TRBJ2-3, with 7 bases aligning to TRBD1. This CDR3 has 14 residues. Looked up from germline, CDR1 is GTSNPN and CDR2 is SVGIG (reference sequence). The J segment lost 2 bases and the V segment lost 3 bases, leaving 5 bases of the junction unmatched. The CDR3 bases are TGTGCCTGGAGCCGGGACAGTAACACAGATACGCAGTATTTT. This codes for CAWSRDSNTDTQYF. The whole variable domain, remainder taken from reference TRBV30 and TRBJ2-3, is SQTIHQWPATLVQPVGSPLSLECTVEGTSNPNLYWYRQAAGRGLQLLFYSVGIGQISSEVPQNLSASRPQDRQFILSSKKLLLSDSGFYLCAWSRDSNTDTQYFGPGTRLTVL.

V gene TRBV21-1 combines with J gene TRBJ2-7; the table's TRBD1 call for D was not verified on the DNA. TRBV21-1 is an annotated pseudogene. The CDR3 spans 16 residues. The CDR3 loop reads CASSKIWTGIFYEQYF. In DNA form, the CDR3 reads TGTGCCAGCAGCAAAATTTGGACAGGGATATTTTACGAGCAGTACTTC.

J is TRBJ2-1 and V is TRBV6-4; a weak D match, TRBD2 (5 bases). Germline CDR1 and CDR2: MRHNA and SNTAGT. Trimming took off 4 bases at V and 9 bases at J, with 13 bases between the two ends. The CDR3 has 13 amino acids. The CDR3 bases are TGTGCCAGCAGTGCCCTACTAGTTGGTGAGCAGTTCTTC. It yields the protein CASSALLVGEQFF.

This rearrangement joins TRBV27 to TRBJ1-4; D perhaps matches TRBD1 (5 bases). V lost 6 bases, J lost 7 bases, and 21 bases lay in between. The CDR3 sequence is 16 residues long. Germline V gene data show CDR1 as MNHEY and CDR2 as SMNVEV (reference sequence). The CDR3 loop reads CASSRRIEVRVEKLFF. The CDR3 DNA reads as TGTGCCAGCAGCCGACGGATAGAGGTCAGGGTTGAAAAACTGTTTTTT.

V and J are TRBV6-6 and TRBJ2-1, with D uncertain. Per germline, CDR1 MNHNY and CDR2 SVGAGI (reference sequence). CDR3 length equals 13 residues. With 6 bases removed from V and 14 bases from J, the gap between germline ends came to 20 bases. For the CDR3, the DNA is TGTGCCAGCAGGCGAACCACCCTTACCGTGGAGTTCTTC. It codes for CASRRTTLTVEFF.

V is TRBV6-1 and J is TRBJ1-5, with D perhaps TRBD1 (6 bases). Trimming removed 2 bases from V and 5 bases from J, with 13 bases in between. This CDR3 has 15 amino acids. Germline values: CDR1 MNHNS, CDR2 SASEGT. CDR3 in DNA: TGTGCCAGCAGTGAAAGTGGGGGGCCCCATCAGCCCCAGCATTTT. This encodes CASSESGGPHQPQHF.

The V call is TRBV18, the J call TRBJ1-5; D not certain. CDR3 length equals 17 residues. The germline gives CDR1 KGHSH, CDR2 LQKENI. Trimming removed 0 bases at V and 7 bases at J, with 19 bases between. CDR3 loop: CASSPPHTGRAGQPQHF. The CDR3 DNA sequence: TGTGCCAGCTCACCACCACACACCGGGAGGGCCGGACAGCCCCAGCATTTT.

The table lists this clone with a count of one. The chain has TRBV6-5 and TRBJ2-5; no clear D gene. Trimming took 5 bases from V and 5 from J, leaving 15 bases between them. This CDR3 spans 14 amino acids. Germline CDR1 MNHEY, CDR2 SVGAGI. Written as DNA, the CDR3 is TGTGCCAGCAGTCCCCCCGCGAGGCTGGAGACCCAGTACTTC. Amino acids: CASSPPARLETQYF.

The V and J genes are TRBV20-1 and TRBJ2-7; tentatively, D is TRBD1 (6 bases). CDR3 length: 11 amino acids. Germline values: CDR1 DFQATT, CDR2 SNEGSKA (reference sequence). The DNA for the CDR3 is TGCAGCGCCGGGACAATTTACGAGCAGTACTTC. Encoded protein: CSAGTIYEQYF.

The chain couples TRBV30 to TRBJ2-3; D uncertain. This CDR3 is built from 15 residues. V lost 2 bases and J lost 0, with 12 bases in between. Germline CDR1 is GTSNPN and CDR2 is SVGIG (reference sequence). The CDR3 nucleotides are TGTGCCTGGAGTCGTGCCGGTTTCAGCACAGATACGCAGTATTTT. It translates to CAWSRAGFSTDTQYF.

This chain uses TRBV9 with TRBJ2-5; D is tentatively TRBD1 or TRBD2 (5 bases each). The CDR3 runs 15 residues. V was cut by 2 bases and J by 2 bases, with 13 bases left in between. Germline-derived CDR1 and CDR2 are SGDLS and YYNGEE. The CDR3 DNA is TGTGCCAGCAGCGTTGGGGGTTTAGGGCAAGAGACCCAGTACTTC. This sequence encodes CASSVGGLGQETQYF.

CDR3 in DNA: TGCGCCAGCAGCTTCGGTCAAGCGGGAGCCCAAGAGACCCAGTACTTC. This translates into CASSFGQAGAQETQYF. The V and J genes are TRBV5-1 and TRBJ2-5, with TRBD2 matching over 8 bases. Germline CDR1 reads SGHRS; CDR2 reads YFSETQ. This CDR3 contains 16 residues. V lost 2 bases to trimming and J lost 1 base; unmatched junction nucleotides: 7.

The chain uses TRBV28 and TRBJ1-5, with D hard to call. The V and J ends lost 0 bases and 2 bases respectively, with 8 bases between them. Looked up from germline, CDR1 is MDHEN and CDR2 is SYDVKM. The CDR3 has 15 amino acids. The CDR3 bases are TGTGCCAGCAGTTTATGGGGCAAGGGCAATCAGCCCCAGCATTTT. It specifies CASSLWGKGNQPQHF.

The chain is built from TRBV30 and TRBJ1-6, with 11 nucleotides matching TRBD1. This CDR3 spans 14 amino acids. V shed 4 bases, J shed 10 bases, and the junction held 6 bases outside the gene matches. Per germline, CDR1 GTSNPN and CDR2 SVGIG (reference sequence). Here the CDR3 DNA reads TGTGCCTGGAACCGGGACAGGGGGTACTCACCCCTCCACTTT. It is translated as CAWNRDRGYSPLHF.

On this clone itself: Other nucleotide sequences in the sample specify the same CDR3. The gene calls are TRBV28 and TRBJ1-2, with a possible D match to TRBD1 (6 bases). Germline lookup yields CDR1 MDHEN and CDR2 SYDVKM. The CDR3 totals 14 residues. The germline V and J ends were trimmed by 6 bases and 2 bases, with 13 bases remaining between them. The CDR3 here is CASRATGTNYGYTF. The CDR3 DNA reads TGTGCCAGCAGGGCTACCGGGACAAACTATGGCTACACCTTC.

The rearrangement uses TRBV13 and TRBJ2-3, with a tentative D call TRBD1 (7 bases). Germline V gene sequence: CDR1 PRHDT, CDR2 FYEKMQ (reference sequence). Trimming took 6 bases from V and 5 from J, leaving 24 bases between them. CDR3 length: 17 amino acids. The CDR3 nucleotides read TGTGCCAGCAGGAGAAGTGACTTTGGAGGGGGCGTAGATACGCAGTATTTT. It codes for CASRRSDFGGGVDTQYF.

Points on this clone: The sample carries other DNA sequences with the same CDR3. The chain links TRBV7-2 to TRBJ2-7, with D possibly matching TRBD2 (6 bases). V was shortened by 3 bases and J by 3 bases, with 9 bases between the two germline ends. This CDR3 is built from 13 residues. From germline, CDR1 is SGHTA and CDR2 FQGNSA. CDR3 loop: CASSLGLLYEQYF. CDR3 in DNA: TGTGCCAGCAGCTTGGGACTCCTCTACGAGCAGTACTTC.

In DNA form, the CDR3 reads TGTGCCAGCAGTCGCGGGAGTTCCGGGGAGCTGTTTTTT. It codes for CASSRGSSGELFF. This sequence joins TRBV7-3 and TRBJ2-2; TRBD2 aligns across 7 bases. V lost 6 bases and J lost 6; bases outside the gene matches: 4. Germline-derived CDR1 and CDR2 are SGHTA and FQGTGA. CDR3 size: 13 residues.

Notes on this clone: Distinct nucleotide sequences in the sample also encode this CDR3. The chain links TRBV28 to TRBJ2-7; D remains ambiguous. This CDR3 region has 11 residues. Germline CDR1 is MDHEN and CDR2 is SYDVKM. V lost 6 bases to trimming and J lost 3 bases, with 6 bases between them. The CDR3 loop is CASSKFYEQYF. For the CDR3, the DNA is TGTGCCAGCAGCAAGTTCTACGAGCAGTACTTC.

This CDR3 is CASSFTYRGRTEAFF. The CDR3 DNA follows: TGCGCCAGCAGCTTCACCTACAGGGGTCGTACTGAAGCTTTCTTT. The chain employs TRBV5-1 and TRBJ1-1; 7 nucleotides agree with TRBD1. Germline V gene sequence: CDR1 SGHRS, CDR2 YFSETQ. Unmatched junction bases numbered 9, after V lost 2 bases and J lost 5 bases. CDR3 length: 15 amino acids.